This T cell receptor beta chain was documented in a study of blood T cell repertoires in COVID-19. On the study more broadly: T cells, B-cell-depleted T cells, or PBMCs supplied cDNA or gDNA.

The V segment lost 7 bases and the J segment 8 bases; nucleotides outside the gene matches: 9. CDR3 length: 14 residues. Looked up from germline, CDR1 is MNHEY and CDR2 is SVGAGI. Original methodology: Scientists estimated how many nucleated cells there were by amplifying reference gene primers. Sequencing was performed with immunoSEQ multiplex PCR; in TCRdb, only in-frame clones are kept and a portion is missing. D and trimming were read from the DNA, whereas the V and J calls and clone size are those reported in that table. The sample has approximately 170,000 clones, approximately 82% seen once. The sequence came from a woman at least 80 years old with active or convalescent COVID-19. This chain links TRBV6-5 with TRBJ2-1; 9 nucleotides agree with TRBD1. The sample comprised peripheral blood. CDR3 sequence reads: CASTAPGQGYEQFF. In nucleotides, the CDR3 is TGTGCCAGCACCGCTCCGGGACAGGGCTATGAGCAGTTCTTC.